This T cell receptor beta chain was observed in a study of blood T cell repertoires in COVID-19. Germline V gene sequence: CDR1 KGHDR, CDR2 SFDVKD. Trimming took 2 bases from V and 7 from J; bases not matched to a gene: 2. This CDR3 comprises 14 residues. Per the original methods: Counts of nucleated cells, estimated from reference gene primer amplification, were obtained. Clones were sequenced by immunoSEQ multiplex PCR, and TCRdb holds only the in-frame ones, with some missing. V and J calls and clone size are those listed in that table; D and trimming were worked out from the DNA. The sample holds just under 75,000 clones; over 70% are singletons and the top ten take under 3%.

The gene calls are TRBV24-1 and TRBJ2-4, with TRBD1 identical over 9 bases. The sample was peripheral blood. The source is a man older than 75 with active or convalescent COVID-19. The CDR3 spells CATSDWDRDNIQYF. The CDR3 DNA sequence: TGTGCCACCAGTGATTGGGACAGGGATAACATTCAGTACTTC.